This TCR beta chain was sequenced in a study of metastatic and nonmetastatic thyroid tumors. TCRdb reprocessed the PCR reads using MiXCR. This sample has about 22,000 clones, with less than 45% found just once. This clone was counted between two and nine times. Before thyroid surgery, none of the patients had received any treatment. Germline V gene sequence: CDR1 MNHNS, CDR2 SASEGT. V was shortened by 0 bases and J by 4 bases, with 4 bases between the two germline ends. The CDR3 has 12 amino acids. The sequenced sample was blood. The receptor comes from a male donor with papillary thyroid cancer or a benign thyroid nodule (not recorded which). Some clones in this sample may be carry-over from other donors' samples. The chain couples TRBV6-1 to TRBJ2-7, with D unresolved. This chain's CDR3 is CASSEAGYEQYF. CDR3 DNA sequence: TGTGCCAGCAGTGAAGCGGGATACGAGCAGTACTTC.